This TCR beta chain was documented in a study of control samples from healthy donors and cancer patients. Trimming pared 4 bases from V and 5 bases from J, leaving 7 bases between. Germline CDR1 and CDR2: MNHNY and SVGAGI (reference sequence). The CDR3 spans 12 residues. The repertoire was sequenced with immunoSEQ multiplex PCR; TCRdb's copy has only in-frame clones and lacks some. Of 150,000 or so clones detected, approximately 94% appear once; the ten largest clones hold 5.7%. This chain joins TRBV6-6 and TRBJ2-3, with D possibly being TRBD2 (5 bases). The clonotype originates from a man in his forties in good health. The sample was blood. Here the CDR3 DNA reads TGTGCCAGCAGTTCTGCGGGAGATACGCAGTATTTT. It codes for CASSSAGDTQYF.